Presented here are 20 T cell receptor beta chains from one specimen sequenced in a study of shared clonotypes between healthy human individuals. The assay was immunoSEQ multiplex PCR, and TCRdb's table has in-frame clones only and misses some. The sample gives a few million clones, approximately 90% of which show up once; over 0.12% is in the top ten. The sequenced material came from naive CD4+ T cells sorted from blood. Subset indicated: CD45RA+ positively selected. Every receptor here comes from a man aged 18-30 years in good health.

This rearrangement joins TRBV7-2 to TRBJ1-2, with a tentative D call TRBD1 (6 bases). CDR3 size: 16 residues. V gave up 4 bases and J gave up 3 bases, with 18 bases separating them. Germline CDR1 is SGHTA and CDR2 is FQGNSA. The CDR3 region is CASSSRRTAYYYGYTF. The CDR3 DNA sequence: TGTGCCAGCAGCTCCCGAAGGACAGCCTACTACTATGGCTACACCTTC. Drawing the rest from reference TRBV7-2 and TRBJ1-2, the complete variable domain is GAGVSQSPSNKVTEKGKDVELRCDPISGHTALYWYRQSLGQGLEFLIYFQGNSAPDKSGLPSDRFSAERTGGSVSTLTIQRTQQEDSAVYLCASSSRRTAYYYGYTFGSGTRLTVV.

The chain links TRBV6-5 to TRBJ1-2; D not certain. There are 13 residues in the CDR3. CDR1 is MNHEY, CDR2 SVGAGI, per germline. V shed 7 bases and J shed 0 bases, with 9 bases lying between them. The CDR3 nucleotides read TGTGCCAGCACCCCGGCAGCTAACTATGGCTACACCTTC. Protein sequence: CASTPAANYGYTF.

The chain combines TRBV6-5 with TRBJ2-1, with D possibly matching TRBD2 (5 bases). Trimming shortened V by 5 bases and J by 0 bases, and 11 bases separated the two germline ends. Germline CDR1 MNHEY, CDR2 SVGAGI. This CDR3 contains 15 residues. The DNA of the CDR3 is TGTGCCAGCAGTCCCTCCCGGGGCTCCTACAATGAGCAGTTCTTC. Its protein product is CASSPSRGSYNEQFF.

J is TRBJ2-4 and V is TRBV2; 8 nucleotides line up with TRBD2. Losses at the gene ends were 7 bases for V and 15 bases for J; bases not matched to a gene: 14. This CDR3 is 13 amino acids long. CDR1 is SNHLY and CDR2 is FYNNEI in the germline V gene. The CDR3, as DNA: TGTGCCAGCAAGCTCCCGGGAGGGGGGTATCCGTACTTC. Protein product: CASKLPGGGYPYF.

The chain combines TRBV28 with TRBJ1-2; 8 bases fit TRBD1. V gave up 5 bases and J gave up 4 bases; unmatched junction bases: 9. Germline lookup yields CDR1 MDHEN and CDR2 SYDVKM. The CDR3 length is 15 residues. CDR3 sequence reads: CASSTSGGRSYGYTF. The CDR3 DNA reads TGTGCCAGCAGTACGTCAGGGGGCCGCTCCTATGGCTACACCTTC.

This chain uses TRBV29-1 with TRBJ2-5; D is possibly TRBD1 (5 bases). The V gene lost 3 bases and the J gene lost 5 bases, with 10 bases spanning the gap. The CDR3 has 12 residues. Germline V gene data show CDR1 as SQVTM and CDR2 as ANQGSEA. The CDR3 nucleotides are TGCAGCGTTGAGGAATCAGGGGAGACCCAGTACTTC. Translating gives CSVEESGETQYF. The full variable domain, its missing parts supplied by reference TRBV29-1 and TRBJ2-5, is SAVISQKPSRDICQRGTSLTIQCQVDSQVTMMFWYRQQPGQSLTLIATANQGSEATYESGFVIDKFPISRPNLTFSTLTVSNMSPEDSSIYLCSVEESGETQYFGPGTRLLVL.

The CDR3, as DNA: TGTGCCAGCAGCCCGTCCCCGGGACTAGCGGGAGGAACGGGGGATACGCAGTATTTT. This codes for CASSPSPGLAGGTGDTQYF. The chain couples TRBV7-2 to TRBJ2-3, with 15 bases matching TRBD2. Germline V lookup: CDR1 SGHTA, CDR2 FQGNSA. V was pared by 5 bases and J by 6 bases, with 15 bases of the junction left unmatched. The CDR3 has 19 amino acids.

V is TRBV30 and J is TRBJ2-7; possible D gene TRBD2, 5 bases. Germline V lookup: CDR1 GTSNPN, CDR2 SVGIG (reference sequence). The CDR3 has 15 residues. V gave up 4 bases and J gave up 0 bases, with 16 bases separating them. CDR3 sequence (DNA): TGTGCCTGGATGGGTCTAGCTGATACCTCCTACGAGCAGTACTTC. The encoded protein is CAWMGLADTSYEQYF.

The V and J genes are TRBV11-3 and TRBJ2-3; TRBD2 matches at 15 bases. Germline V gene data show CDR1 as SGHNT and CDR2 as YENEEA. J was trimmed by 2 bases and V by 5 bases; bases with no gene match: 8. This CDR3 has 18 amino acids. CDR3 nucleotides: TGTGCCAGCAGCCTGGGACTAGCGGGGGGACTAAACACAGATACGCAGTATTTT. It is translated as CASSLGLAGGLNTDTQYF.

The CDR3 DNA follows: TGTGCCGTATCCCCTAGCGGATCCTACAATGAGCAGTTCTTC. Amino acids: CAVSPSGSYNEQFF. The V call is TRBV10-3, the J call TRBJ2-1; 7 nucleotides align to TRBD2. Germline V CDR1 and CDR2: ENHRY, SYGVKD. The length of the CDR3 is 14 residues. V lost 11 bases to trimming and J lost 1 base; unmatched junction nucleotides: 8.

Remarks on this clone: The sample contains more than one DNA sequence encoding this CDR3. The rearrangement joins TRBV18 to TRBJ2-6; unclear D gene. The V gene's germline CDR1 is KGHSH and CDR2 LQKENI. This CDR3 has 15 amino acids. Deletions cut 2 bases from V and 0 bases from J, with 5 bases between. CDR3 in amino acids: CASSPTSSGANVLTF. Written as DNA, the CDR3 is TGTGCCAGCTCACCAACAAGCTCTGGGGCCAACGTCCTGACTTTC.

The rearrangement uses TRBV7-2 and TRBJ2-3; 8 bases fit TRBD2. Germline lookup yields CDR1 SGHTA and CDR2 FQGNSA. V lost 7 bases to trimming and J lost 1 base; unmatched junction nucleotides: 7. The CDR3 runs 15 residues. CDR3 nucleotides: TGTGCCAGCACCCGGGGGGGGGCACGCACAGATACGCAGTATTTT. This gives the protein CASTRGGARTDTQYF.

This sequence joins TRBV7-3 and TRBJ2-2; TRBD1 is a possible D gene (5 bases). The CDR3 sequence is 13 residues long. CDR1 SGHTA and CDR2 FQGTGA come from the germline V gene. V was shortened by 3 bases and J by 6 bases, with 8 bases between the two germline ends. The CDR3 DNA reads TGTGCCAGCAGCTTGGCAGGGTCCGGGGAGCTGTTTTTT. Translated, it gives CASSLAGSGELFF.

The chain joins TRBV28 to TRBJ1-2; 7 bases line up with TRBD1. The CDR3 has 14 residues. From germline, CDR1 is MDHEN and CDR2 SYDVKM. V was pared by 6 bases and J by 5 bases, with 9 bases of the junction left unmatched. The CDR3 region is CASRSGTAPYGYTF. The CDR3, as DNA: TGTGCCAGCAGATCTGGGACAGCTCCTTATGGCTACACCTTC.

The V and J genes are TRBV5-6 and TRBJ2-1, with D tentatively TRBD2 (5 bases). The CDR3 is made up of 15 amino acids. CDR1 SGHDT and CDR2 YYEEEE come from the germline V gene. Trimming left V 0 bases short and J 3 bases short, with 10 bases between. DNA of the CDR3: TGTGCCAGCAGCTTGGAGGAGGCCCACTACAATGAGCAGTTCTTC. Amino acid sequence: CASSLEEAHYNEQFF.

The CDR3 is CASSGDGFPYNEQFF. CDR3 DNA sequence: TGCGCCAGCAGCGGGGACGGTTTCCCCTACAATGAGCAGTTCTTC. The rearrangement uses TRBV5-1 and TRBJ2-1; either TRBD1 or TRBD2 may supply D (5 bases each). This CDR3 is 15 amino acids long. V shed 4 bases and J shed 2 bases, with 13 bases lying between them. In germline, CDR1 is SGHRS, CDR2 YFSETQ.

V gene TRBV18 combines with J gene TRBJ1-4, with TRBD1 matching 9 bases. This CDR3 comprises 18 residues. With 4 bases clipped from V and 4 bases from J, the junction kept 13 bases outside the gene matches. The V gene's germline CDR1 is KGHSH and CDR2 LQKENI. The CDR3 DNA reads TGTGCCAGCTCACTAACCTCACGGCCGGGACAGGGTAATGAAAAACTGTTTTTT. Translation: CASSLTSRPGQGNEKLFF.

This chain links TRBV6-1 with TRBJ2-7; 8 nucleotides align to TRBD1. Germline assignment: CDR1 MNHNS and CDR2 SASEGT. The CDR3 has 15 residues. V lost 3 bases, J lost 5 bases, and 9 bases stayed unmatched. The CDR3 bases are TGTGCCAGCAGTGAGCCGGGACAGGTGAAAAACGAGCAGTACTTC. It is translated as CASSEPGQVKNEQYF.

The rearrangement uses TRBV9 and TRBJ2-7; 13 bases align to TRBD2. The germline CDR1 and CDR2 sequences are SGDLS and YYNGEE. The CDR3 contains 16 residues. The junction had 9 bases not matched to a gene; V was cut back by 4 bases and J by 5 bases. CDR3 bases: TGTGCCAGCAGCTCAAGGACTAGCGGGGGCATACACGAGCAGTACTTC. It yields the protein CASSSRTSGGIHEQYF. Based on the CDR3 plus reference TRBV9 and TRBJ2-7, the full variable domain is DSGVTQTPKHLITATGQRVTLRCSPRSGDLSVYWYQQSLDQGLQFLIQYYNGEERAKGNILERFSAQQFPDLHSELNLSSLELGDSALYFCASSSRTSGGIHEQYFGPGTRLTVT.

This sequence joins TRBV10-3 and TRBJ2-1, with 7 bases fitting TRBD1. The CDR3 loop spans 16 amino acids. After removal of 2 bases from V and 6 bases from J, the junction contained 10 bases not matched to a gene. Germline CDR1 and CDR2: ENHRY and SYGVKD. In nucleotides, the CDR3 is TGTGCCATCAGTGAGACGGACAGGCCAGACCCCAATGAGCAGTTCTTC. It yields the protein CAISETDRPDPNEQFF.